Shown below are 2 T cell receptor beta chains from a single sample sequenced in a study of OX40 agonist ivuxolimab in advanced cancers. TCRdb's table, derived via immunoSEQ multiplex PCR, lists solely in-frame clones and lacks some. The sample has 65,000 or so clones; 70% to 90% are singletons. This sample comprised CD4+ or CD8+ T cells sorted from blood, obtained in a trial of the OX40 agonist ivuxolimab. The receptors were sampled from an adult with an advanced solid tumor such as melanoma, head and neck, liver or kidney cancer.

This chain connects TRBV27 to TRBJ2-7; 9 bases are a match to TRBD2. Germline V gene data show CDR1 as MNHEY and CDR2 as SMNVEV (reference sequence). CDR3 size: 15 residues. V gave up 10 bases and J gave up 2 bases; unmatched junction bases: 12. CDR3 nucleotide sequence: TGTGCCACCTCAAAGGGAGCTAGCGGGACCTACGAGCAGTACTTC. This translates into CATSKGASGTYEQYF.

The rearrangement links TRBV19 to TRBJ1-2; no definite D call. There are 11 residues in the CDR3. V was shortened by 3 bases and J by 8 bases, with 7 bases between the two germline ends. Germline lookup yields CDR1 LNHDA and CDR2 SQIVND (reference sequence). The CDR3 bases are TGTGCCAGTAGTATGCCGGGCGGCTACACCTTC. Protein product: CASSMPGGYTF.